The clone carrying this T cell receptor (beta chain) was observed a few times. Ten immunoSEQ deep assay plates were used to sequence unsorted PBMC DNA. Authors' methods: Filtering was not the same, since immunoSEQ gave junction-only sequences without quality scores. Libraries were prepared by immunoSEQ multiplex PCR; TCRdb keeps only in-frame clonotypes and omits some of them. The V and J calls and clone size were taken over from that table, and D and trimming were inferred from the DNA. This sample has about 96,000 clones; roughly half occur once, and the top ten carry around 15%. The CDR3 totals 12 residues. The V end lost 6 bases, the J end lost 7 bases, and 10 bases lay between the germline ends. CDR1 is SGDLS, CDR2 YYNGEE, per germline. This record belongs to a study of shared clonotypes between healthy human individuals. Study overall: The donors, two women and a few men, were aged 18 to 49.

Donors had no recently reported acute infections or vaccinations and were HIV-negative. The receptor was isolated from a middle-aged woman in good health. Some clones in this sample may be carry-over from other donors' samples. The chain carries TRBV9 and TRBJ2-2; D call uncertain. Sequenced: PBMCs. For the CDR3, the DNA is TGTGCCAGCACCTTGGACGGCGGGGAGCTGTTTTTT. It yields the protein CASTLDGGELFF.